This section outlines one T cell receptor beta chain sequence together with its context. These data belong to a study of blood T cell repertoires in COVID-19. Study context: Collection of acute and convalescent COVID-19 samples took place in the United States, Italy and Spain. T cells, B-cell-depleted T cells, or PBMCs provided the cDNA or gDNA that served as material.

Original processing notes: Counts of nucleated cells, estimated from reference gene primer amplification, were obtained. Measured with immunoSEQ multiplex PCR; TCRdb has only the in-frame clones, and not every one. V, J and clone size reflect that table, while D and trimming were determined from the DNA. The sample lists hundreds of thousands of clones, approximately 79% occurring once. The ends lost 6 bases at V and 5 bases at J; junction bases unmatched: 9. This CDR3 comprises 17 residues. Germline CDR1 MNHEY, CDR2 SMNVEV (reference sequence). The clonotype originates from a woman older than 75 with active or convalescent COVID-19. Sequencing was done on a sample of peripheral blood. The V gene is TRBV27, the J gene TRBJ2-1, with 14 bases aligning to TRBD2. The CDR3 here is CASRLSPGLAGDNEQFF. The CDR3 DNA sequence: TGTGCCAGCAGACTCTCGCCGGGACTAGCGGGAGACAATGAGCAGTTCTTC.